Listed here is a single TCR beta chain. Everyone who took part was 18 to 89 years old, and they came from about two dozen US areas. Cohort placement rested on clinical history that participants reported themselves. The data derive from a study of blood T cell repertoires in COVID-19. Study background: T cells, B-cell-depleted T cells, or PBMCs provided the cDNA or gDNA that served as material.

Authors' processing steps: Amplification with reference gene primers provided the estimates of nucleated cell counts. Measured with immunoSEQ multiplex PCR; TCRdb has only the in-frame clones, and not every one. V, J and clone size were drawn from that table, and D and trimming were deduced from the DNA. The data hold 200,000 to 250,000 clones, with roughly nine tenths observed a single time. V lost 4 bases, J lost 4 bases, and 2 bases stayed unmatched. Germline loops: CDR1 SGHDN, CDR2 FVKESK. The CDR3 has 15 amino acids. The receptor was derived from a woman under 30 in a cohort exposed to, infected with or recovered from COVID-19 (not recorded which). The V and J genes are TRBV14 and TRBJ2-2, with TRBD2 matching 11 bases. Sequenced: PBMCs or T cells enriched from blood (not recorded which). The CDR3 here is CASSRLAGGTGELFF. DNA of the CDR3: TGTGCCAGCAGCCGGCTAGCGGGGGGCACCGGGGAGCTGTTTTTT.